The T cell receptor (beta chain) described here comes from a study of cytomegalovirus exposure and HLA in healthy donors. V gave up 4 bases and J gave up 2 bases; unmatched junction bases: 5. This CDR3 is built from 15 residues. CDR1 and CDR2 from the germline V gene are SGHNT and YENEEA. The PCR made use of 60 Vbeta and 13 Jbeta primers. Sequencing was performed with immunoSEQ multiplex PCR; in TCRdb, only in-frame clones are kept and a portion is missing. The sample consists of 200,000 or so clones, 81% of them appearing once. The sequence came from a woman aged 18-29 years in good health and CMV-seropositive. The sequenced material came from PBMCs. The V gene is TRBV11-3, the J gene TRBJ1-3, with 7 bases lining up with TRBD1. The CDR3, as DNA: TGTGCCAGCAGCTCGGACAGGTACACTGGAAACACCATATATTTT. It is translated as CASSSDRYTGNTIYF.